The 17 T cell receptor beta chains in this list originate from one sample, sequenced in a study of identifying expanded T cells in peripheral blood. Clones were read by immunoSEQ multiplex PCR, and TCRdb kept only the in-frame ones, dropping some. The repertoire holds more than 45,000 clones, over 85% seen once, with 3% to 4% in the top ten. The sample was blood. The receptors were gathered from a person aged 18-69 years in good health.

V and J are TRBV4-3 and TRBJ2-1, with a tentative D call TRBD2 (6 bases). Germline CDR1 is LGHNA and CDR2 is YSLEER. This CDR3 is 14 amino acids long. The V end was cut by 2 bases, the J end by 8 bases, with 13 bases between. As DNA, the CDR3 is TGCGCCAGCAGCCAATCGACTAGTTCCCATGAGCAGTTCTTC. As protein: CASSQSTSSHEQFF.

This clone showed up just once. This chain connects TRBV27 to TRBJ2-1; TRBD2 matches 8 bases. The J segment lost 4 bases and the V segment lost 5 bases, leaving 4 bases of the junction unmatched. The CDR3 has 14 amino acids. Per germline, CDR1 MNHEY and CDR2 SMNVEV (reference sequence). Written as DNA, the CDR3 is TGTGCCAGCAGTGCCCGCGGGAGGTACAATGAGCAGTTCTTC. The encoded protein is CASSARGRYNEQFF.

This chain links TRBV5-5 with TRBJ2-7; 7 bases line up with TRBD1. The CDR3 length is 14 residues. After removal of 1 base from V and 6 bases from J, the junction contained 7 bases not matched to a gene. CDR1 is SGHKS, CDR2 YYEKEE, per germline (reference sequence). CDR3 amino acids: CASSLSGDSGEQYF. In nucleotides, the CDR3 is TGTGCCAGCAGCTTGAGTGGGGACAGTGGCGAGCAGTACTTC.

This clone has just one count. Other DNA variants within this sample encode the same CDR3. This chain joins TRBV6-5 and TRBJ2-3, with D hard to call. Between the trimmed V and J ends, which lost 5 bases and 1 base, there was a span of 7 bases. The V gene's germline CDR1 is MNHEY and CDR2 SVGAGI. The CDR3 sequence is 13 residues long. The CDR3 region has the DNA TGTGCCAGCAGTCCCCCCGGCACAGATACGCAGTATTTT. Amino acid sequence: CASSPPGTDTQYF.

This chain uses TRBV7-9 with TRBJ2-7; D not resolved. The ends were cut back, 5 bases at V and 4 bases at J, with 21 bases in the middle. CDR1 and CDR2 from the germline V gene are SEHNR and FQNEAQ (reference sequence). This CDR3 is built from 16 residues. This CDR3 reads CASSARTGSQPYEQYF. The CDR3 nucleotides read TGTGCCAGCAGCGCACGAACCGGGTCTCAGCCTTACGAGCAGTACTTC.

J is TRBJ1-2 and V is TRBV4-2, with D possibly TRBD1 on 5 matching bases. V shed 1 base and J shed 4 bases, with 13 bases lying between them. Germline V CDR1 and CDR2: LGHNA, YNFKEQ. This CDR3 contains 15 residues. The CDR3 here is CASSQAASGGYGYTF. The CDR3 DNA sequence: TGTGCCAGCAGCCAAGCGGCATCTGGGGGCTATGGCTACACCTTC.

V gene TRBV4-2 combines with J gene TRBJ2-1; 13 bases agree with TRBD2. Unmatched junction bases numbered 11, after V lost 4 bases and J lost 5 bases. Per germline, CDR1 LGHNA and CDR2 YNFKEQ. This CDR3 has 18 amino acids. This CDR3 reads CASSRGLAGVGPHNEQFF. Here the CDR3 DNA reads TGTGCCAGCAGCCGTGGACTAGCGGGAGTTGGACCGCACAATGAGCAGTTCTTC.

This chain uses TRBV5-1 with TRBJ2-3; 7 positions agree with TRBD2. The J segment lost 4 bases and the V segment lost 5 bases, leaving 10 bases of the junction unmatched. Germline V lookup: CDR1 SGHRS, CDR2 YFSETQ. The CDR3 sequence is 15 residues long. The CDR3 loop reads CASSVGPGGSDTQYF. CDR3 nucleotide sequence: TGCGCCAGCAGTGTCGGACCCGGGGGGTCAGATACGCAGTATTTT. Filled out from reference TRBV5-1 and TRBJ2-3, the complete variable domain reads KAGVTQTPRYLIKTRGQQVTLSCSPISGHRSVSWYQQTPGQGLQFLFEYFSETQRNKGNFPGRFSGRQFSNSRSEMNVSTLELGDSALYLCASSVGPGGSDTQYFGPGTRLTVL.

The V gene is TRBV10-3, the J gene TRBJ2-1; 10 bases agree with TRBD2. V lost 10 bases and J lost 8; bases outside the gene matches: 11. The CDR3 loop spans 14 amino acids. Germline V CDR1 and CDR2: ENHRY, SYGVKD. CDR3 region: CATDRGTSEYEQFF. The CDR3 DNA sequence: TGTGCCACCGACCGCGGGACTAGCGAATATGAGCAGTTCTTC.

This clone was seen a single time. V and J are TRBV27 and TRBJ2-7; D possibly corresponds to TRBD2 (6 bases). Germline-derived CDR1 and CDR2 are MNHEY and SMNVEV (reference sequence). Trimming removed 7 bases at V and 3 bases at J, with 16 bases between. CDR3 length: 14 amino acids. CDR3 sequence reads: CASKPGLSFYEQYF. Written as DNA, the CDR3 is TGTGCCAGCAAACCGGGACTTTCTTTCTACGAGCAGTACTTC.

This chain uses TRBV29-1 with TRBJ1-1, with TRBD1 as a possible D gene (5 bases). V was trimmed by 0 bases and J by 0 bases, leaving 8 bases between them. CDR1 and CDR2 from the germline V gene are SQVTM and ANQGSEA. This CDR3 comprises 14 residues. The CDR3 here is CSVEEGGLNTEAFF. The CDR3 region has the DNA TGCAGCGTTGAAGAGGGGGGACTGAACACTGAAGCTTTCTTT.

The sample holds one count of this clone. This chain connects TRBV9 to TRBJ1-1; D might be TRBD1 (5 bases). Trimming pared 3 bases from V and 1 base from J, leaving 13 bases between. The CDR3 contains 15 residues. CDR1 and CDR2 from the germline V gene are SGDLS and YYNGEE. This CDR3 reads CASSENLQENTEAFF. In nucleotides, the CDR3 is TGTGCCAGCAGCGAAAATTTACAGGAGAACACTGAAGCTTTCTTT.

CDR3 nucleotide sequence: TGTGCCAGCAGTAGCGGGACAGGGCAAAACACCTTC. Its translation is CASSSGTGQNTF. The chain has TRBV25-1 and TRBJ1-2; TRBD1 matches at 9 bases. V was pared by 5 bases and J by 12 bases, with 7 bases of the junction left unmatched. Germline CDR1 reads MGHDK; CDR2 reads SYGVNS. The CDR3 loop spans 12 amino acids.

This chain connects TRBV5-6 to TRBJ2-7, with TRBD2 identical over 10 bases. Germline assignment: CDR1 SGHDT and CDR2 YYEEEE. The V segment lost 1 base and the J segment 4 bases; nucleotides outside the gene matches: 8. This CDR3 contains 16 residues. Here the CDR3 reads CASSLWQGLAVYEQYF. The CDR3 DNA reads TGTGCCAGCAGCTTGTGGCAAGGACTAGCGGTGTACGAGCAGTACTTC. The full variable domain, completed using reference TRBV5-6 and TRBJ2-7, is DAGVTQSPTHLIKTRGQQVTLRCSPKSGHDTVSWYQQALGQGPQFIFQYYEEEERQRGNFPDRFSGHQFPNYSSELNVNALLLGDSALYLCASSLWQGLAVYEQYFGPGTRLTVT.

V is TRBV28 and J is TRBJ1-1, with D tentatively TRBD1 (5 bases). V was shortened by 5 bases and J by 4 bases, with 11 bases between the two germline ends. The germline gives CDR1 MDHEN, CDR2 SYDVKM. This CDR3 region has 13 residues. In DNA form, the CDR3 reads TGTGCCAGCAGTCCTGGCGGGGGCACTGAAGCTTTCTTT. Translated: CASSPGGGTEAFF. The variable domain in full, with the rest retrieved from reference TRBV28 and TRBJ1-1, is DVKVTQSSRYLVKRTGEKVFLECVQDMDHENMFWYRQDPGLGLRLIYFSYDVKMKEKGDIPEGYSVSREKKERFSLILESASTNQTSMYLCASSPGGGTEAFFGQGTRLTVV.

On this clone itself: The same CDR3 can be traced to other DNA sequences in this sample. The chain is built from TRBV10-3 and TRBJ2-5; D possibly matches TRBD1 or TRBD2 (5 bases each). The CDR3 length is 13 residues. V lost 6 bases and J 2 bases, leaving 10 bases between the germline ends. Germline CDR1 and CDR2: ENHRY and SYGVKD. The CDR3 loop is CAISRDPQETQYF. The CDR3 DNA follows: TGTGCCATCAGCCGGGACCCTCAAGAGACCCAGTACTTC.

The DNA for the CDR3 is TGTGCCAGCAGTCTGACGGCAAATAGCAATCAGCCCCAGCATTTT. Its translation is CASSLTANSNQPQHF. The chain joins TRBV27 to TRBJ1-5; unclear D gene. Germline V gene sequence: CDR1 MNHEY, CDR2 SMNVEV (reference sequence). Trimming removed 5 bases at V and 0 bases at J, with 11 bases between. The CDR3 runs 15 residues.